These 3 T cell receptor beta chains originate from one sample sequenced in a study of CD8+CD57+ T cells in acquired aplastic anemia. The template for TCR beta VDJ and CDR3 sequence profiling was genomic DNA. TCRdb re-derived calls from the reads in MiXCR, one entry per CDR3 protein. The sample has tens of thousands of distinct CDR3 sequences, approximately 50% seen once; the top ten hold roughly 8.7%. The sequencing input was sorted CD4+, CD8+, or CD8+CD57+ T cells (not recorded which) from PBMCs. The receptors were gathered from a human donor in good health, serving as a control.

This clonotype has just one count. J is TRBJ1-2 and V is TRBV19, with 8 bases lining up with TRBD1. V shed 9 bases, J shed 1 base, and the junction held 7 bases outside the gene matches. Germline CDR1 is LNHDA and CDR2 is SQIVND (reference sequence). The CDR3 loop spans 14 amino acids. CDR3 DNA sequence: TGTGCCAGCAGCTTGGACAGGGATAACTATGGCTACACCTTC. It encodes CASSLDRDNYGYTF.

This clonotype was seen ten or more times. This chain links TRBV27 with TRBJ2-7; D not certain. The CDR3 extends over 15 amino acids. Germline V gene data show CDR1 as MNHEY and CDR2 as SMNVEV (reference sequence). The V end lost 2 bases, the J end lost 4 bases, and 15 bases lay between the germline ends. CDR3 region: CASSLVLDGRYEQYF. CDR3 sequence (DNA): TGTGCCAGCAGTTTAGTTCTGGACGGTAGATACGAGCAGTACTTC.

To note about this clonotype: Mismatch with germline at one junction end may stem from a read error. The rearrangement links TRBV19 to TRBJ1-1; D is possibly TRBD1 (5 bases). CDR1 LNHDA and CDR2 SQIVND come from the germline V gene (reference sequence). The CDR3 length is 17 residues. In nucleotides, the CDR3 is TGTGCCAGTAGCATAGGGACGGAAGGGACCGGGCTCACTGAAGCTTTCTTT. Its protein product is CASSIGTEGTGLTEAFF.